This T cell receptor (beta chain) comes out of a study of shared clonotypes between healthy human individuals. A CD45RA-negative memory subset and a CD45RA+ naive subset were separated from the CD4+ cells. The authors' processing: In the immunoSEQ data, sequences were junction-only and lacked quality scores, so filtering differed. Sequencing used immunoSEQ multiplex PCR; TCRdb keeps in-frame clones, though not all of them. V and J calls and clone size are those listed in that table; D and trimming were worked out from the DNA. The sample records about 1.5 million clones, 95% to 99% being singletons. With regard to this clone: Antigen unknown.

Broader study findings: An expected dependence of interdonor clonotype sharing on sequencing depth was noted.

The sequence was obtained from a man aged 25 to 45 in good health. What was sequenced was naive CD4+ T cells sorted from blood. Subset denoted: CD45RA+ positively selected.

The CDR3 is CASSPARASYNEQFF. CDR3 nucleotides: TGTGCCAGCAGCCCGGCGCGTGCATCCTACAATGAGCAGTTCTTC. V is TRBV7-6 and J is TRBJ2-1; no clear D gene. CDR3 size: 15 residues. Germline V gives CDR1 SGHVS, CDR2 FNYEAQ. Deletions cut 5 bases from V and 1 base from J, with 12 bases between.